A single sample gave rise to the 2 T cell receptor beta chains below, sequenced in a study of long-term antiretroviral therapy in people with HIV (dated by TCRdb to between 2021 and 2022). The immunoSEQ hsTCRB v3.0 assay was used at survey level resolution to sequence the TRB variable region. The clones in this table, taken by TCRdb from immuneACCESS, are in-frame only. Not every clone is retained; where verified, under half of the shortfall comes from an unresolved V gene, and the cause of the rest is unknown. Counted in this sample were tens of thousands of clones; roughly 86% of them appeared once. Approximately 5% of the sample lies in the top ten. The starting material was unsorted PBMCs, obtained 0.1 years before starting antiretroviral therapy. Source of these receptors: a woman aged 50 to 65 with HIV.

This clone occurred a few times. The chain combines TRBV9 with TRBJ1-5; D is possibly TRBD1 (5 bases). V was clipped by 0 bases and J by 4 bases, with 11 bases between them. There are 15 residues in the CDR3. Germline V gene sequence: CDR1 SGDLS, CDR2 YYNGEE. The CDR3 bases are TGTGCCAGCAGCGTAGGTACTACAGGAAATCAGCCCCAGCATTTT. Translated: CASSVGTTGNQPQHF.

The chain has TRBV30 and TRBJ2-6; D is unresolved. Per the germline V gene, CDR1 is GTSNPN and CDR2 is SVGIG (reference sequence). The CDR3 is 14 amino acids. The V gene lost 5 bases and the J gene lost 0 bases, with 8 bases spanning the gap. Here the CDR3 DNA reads TGTGCCTGGGGGCATGTCTCTGGGGCCAACGTCCTGACTTTC. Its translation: CAWGHVSGANVLTF.